This paragraph reports one T cell receptor (beta chain). Enrolled during active infection, Seattle patients were then followed longitudinally. These data come from a study of blood T cell repertoires in COVID-19. Study-wide context: Sample material is recorded as cDNA or gDNA derived from T cells, B-cell-depleted T cells, or PBMCs.

With V trimmed by 0 bases and J by 6 bases, 1 base remained unmatched. Germline CDR1 is SGHRS and CDR2 is YFSETQ. This CDR3 contains 14 residues. Assay: immunoSEQ multiplex PCR; the TCRdb copy retains only in-frame clones and omits some. Here the sample spans over 85,000 clones, around nine tenths being singletons. Specimen: peripheral blood. The sequence came from a human donor with COVID-19, enrolled during active disease. The donor label of this sample is uncertain. The rearrangement links TRBV5-1 to TRBJ1-3; 9 bases line up with TRBD1. The chain's CDR3 is CASSLGQGVNTIYF. CDR3 DNA: TGCGCCAGCAGCTTGGGACAGGGGGTAAACACCATATATTTT.